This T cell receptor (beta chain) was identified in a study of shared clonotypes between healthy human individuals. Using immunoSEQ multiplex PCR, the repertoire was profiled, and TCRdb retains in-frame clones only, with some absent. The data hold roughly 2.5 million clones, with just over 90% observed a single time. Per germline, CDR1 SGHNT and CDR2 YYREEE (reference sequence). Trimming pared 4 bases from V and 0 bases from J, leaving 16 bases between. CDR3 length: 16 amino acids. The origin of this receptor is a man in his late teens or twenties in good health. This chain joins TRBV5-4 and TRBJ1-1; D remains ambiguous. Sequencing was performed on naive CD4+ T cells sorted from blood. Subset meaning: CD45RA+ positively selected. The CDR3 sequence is CASSDLFRSMNTEAFF. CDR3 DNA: TGTGCCAGCAGCGACCTTTTCAGATCAATGAACACTGAAGCTTTCTTT.